One sample yielded the 10 T cell receptor beta chains listed below, sequenced in a study of beta chain features in type 1 diabetes. TCRB transcripts that were expressed got sequenced, as all of the isolated RNA had been reverse transcribed. The method was immunoSEQ multiplex PCR; TCRdb's version includes in-frame clones alone and lacks a portion of them. This sample has almost 350,000 clones, with roughly 8% found just once. The sequenced sample was central memory CD4+ T cells from blood. These receptors all stem from a woman between 18 and 29 years old in good health.

This clone has a count of ten or more. Other DNA sequences within the sample encode an identical CDR3. The rearrangement joins TRBV2 to TRBJ1-1; D possibly corresponds to TRBD1 (6 bases). V lost 6 bases, J lost 1 base, and 9 bases lay in between. This CDR3 is 13 amino acids long. The germline V gene encodes CDR1 SNHLY and CDR2 FYNNEI. The CDR3 DNA sequence: TGTGCCAGCAGCAAACAGGGGAACACTGAAGCTTTCTTT. This translates into CASSKQGNTEAFF.

The rearrangement links TRBV11-2 to TRBJ1-1; TRBD1 might be the D (6 bases). CDR3 length equals 17 residues. Germline V gene lookup returns CDR1 SGHAT and CDR2 FQNNGV. With 7 bases removed from V and 1 base from J, the gap between germline ends came to 22 bases. In DNA form, the CDR3 reads TGTGCCAGCATACCGAGGAGGACAGCCCGAGGGAACACTGAAGCTTTCTTT. As protein: CASIPRRTARGNTEAFF.

This chain uses TRBV10-3 with TRBJ1-2; 7 positions match TRBD1. With V trimmed by 4 bases and J by 8 bases, 7 bases remained unmatched. Germline V lookup: CDR1 ENHRY, CDR2 SYGVKD. The CDR3 spans 13 residues. In nucleotides, the CDR3 is TGTGCCATCAGTGTACAGGGGCCGGGAGGCTACACCTTC. Encoded protein: CAISVQGPGGYTF.

The chain has TRBV29-1 and TRBJ1-2; 7 positions match TRBD1. Germline values: CDR1 SQVTM, CDR2 ANQGSEA. The CDR3 is 12 amino acids. Unmatched junction bases numbered 5, after V lost 3 bases and J lost 7 bases. DNA for the CDR3: TGCAGCGTTGACAGAGGGGGCGGTGGCTACACCTTC. This translates into CSVDRGGGGYTF.

This chain uses TRBV9 with TRBJ2-7; 7 bases line up with TRBD2. CDR1 and CDR2 (germline): SGDLS, YYNGEE. This CDR3 has 18 residues. V shed 0 bases and J 2 bases; nucleotides not matched to a gene: 14. In DNA form, the CDR3 reads TGTGCCAGCAGCGTAGGGTCCTCTAGCGGAAGACACACCTACGAGCAGTACTTC. Protein: CASSVGSSSGRHTYEQYF.

This clone has a handful of counts. The chain uses TRBV15 and TRBJ2-7, with 7 bases identical to TRBD2. Germline CDR1 LNHNV, CDR2 YYDKDF (reference sequence). V was pared by 5 bases and J by 6 bases, with 4 bases of the junction left unmatched. The CDR3 runs to 12 residues. The CDR3 DNA is TGTGCCACCAGCCCTGGGGAGGGCGAGCAGTACTTC. This codes for CATSPGEGEQYF.

The gene calls are TRBV29-1 and TRBJ1-2; D remains ambiguous. Germline CDR1 is SQVTM and CDR2 is ANQGSEA. Trimming pared 8 bases from V and 8 bases from J, leaving 12 bases between. The CDR3 extends over 10 amino acids. The CDR3 loop is CSTDGRGYTF. CDR3 nucleotides: TGCAGCACCGACGGGAGAGGCTACACCTTC.

In this sample, this clone turned up a few times. This chain connects TRBV7-8 to TRBJ2-1; 7 bases align to TRBD1. Germline V CDR1 and CDR2: SGHVS, FQNEAQ. The CDR3 is 14 residues long. V dropped 6 bases and J dropped 7; count of bases not matched to a gene: 9. The CDR3 protein is CASRRQGKVNEQFF. The CDR3 nucleotides read TGTGCCAGCAGGAGACAGGGAAAGGTAAATGAGCAGTTCTTC.

The gene calls are TRBV5-4 and TRBJ2-3, with a tentative D call TRBD2 (6 bases). CDR1 and CDR2 from the germline V gene are SGHNT and YYREEE (reference sequence). V lost 2 bases to trimming and J lost 6 bases, with 16 bases between them. This CDR3 spans 15 amino acids. Here the CDR3 DNA reads TGTGCCAGCAGCTTTTGGGCTCTCCGGGGGGATACGCAGTATTTT. Protein sequence: CASSFWALRGDTQYF.

This clone was counted between two and nine times. The rearrangement joins TRBV6-6 to TRBJ2-5; TRBD2 aligns across 12 bases. In germline, CDR1 is MNHNY, CDR2 SVGAGI (reference sequence). V dropped 4 bases and J dropped 6; count of bases not matched to a gene: 9. This CDR3 is 16 amino acids long. DNA of the CDR3: TGTGCCAGCAGTTCGCTAGCGGGAGGGCCCTCGAAGACCCAGTACTTC. Protein sequence: CASSSLAGGPSKTQYF.